This T cell receptor (beta chain) was documented in a study of OX40 agonist ivuxolimab in advanced cancers. Whole-study results and caveats: Expanded clones tended on average to be more numerous among CD8+ T cells than CD4+. Clonal expansion from baseline to week 6 occurred in both CD4+ and CD8+ T cells.

On this clone itself: Its specificity is not known.

Clones were sequenced by immunoSEQ multiplex PCR, and TCRdb holds only the in-frame ones, with some missing. The data contain roughly 90,000 clones, 70% to 90% of them singletons. The starting material was CD4+ or CD8+ T cells sorted from blood, obtained in a trial of the OX40 agonist ivuxolimab. The receptor was isolated from an adult with an advanced solid tumor such as melanoma, head and neck, liver or kidney cancer.

The CDR3 region is CASSLSFSNNEQFF. CDR3 DNA sequence: TGCGCCAGCAGCTTGTCGTTCAGCAACAATGAGCAGTTCTTC. The gene calls are TRBV5-1 and TRBJ2-1; the D is unclear. The germline V gene has CDR1 SGHRS and CDR2 YFSETQ. Trimming pared 1 base from V and 5 bases from J, leaving 10 bases between. The CDR3 has 14 residues.